The rows below give T cell receptor beta chains drawn from one sample of a study of CD8+ T cells in alopecia areata. The protocol was immunoSEQ multiplex PCR, while the TCRdb copy is restricted to in-frame clones and leaves out a portion. The sample carries some 190,000 clones, 50% to 70% recorded once. This sample comprised CD4+ T cells sorted from blood, obtained at week 49, from a patient treated with tofacitinib. Receptors were obtained from a human donor with alopecia areata. The conserved cysteine and the conserved F or W are not part of the CDR3 here. A D gene is named only where the DNA matches it firmly.

j_call	d_call	v_call	cdr3_aa
TRBJ1-2	-	TRBV4-3	ASSQSLTVPNYGYT
TRBJ1-2	-	TRBV29-1	SVARGDYGYT
TRBJ2-5	TRBD2	TRBV13	ASSQGLAVSVGETQY
TRBJ1-1	TRBD1	TRBV29-1	SVSRGQVTEAF
TRBJ1-2	-	TRBV4-3	ASSQGRSGDYGYT
TRBJ1-2	TRBD1	TRBV6-5	ASSQDRAPYGYT
TRBJ2-5	-	TRBV29-1	SVGEKRDHRRGKETQY
TRBJ2-1	TRBD1	TRBV5-6	ASSYRGQEF
TRBJ1-1	-	TRBV30	AWTGRTNTEAF
TRBJ1-1	-	TRBV29-1	SVKHGQNTEAF
TRBJ2-1	TRBD2	TRBV14	ASSQARGGYNEQF
TRBJ1-4	-	TRBV29-1	SVREQFATNEKLF
TRBJ2-5	-	TRBV5-1	ASRVVNEETQY
TRBJ2-5	-	TRBV29-1	SVERGNEETQY
TRBJ2-7	-	TRBV29-1	SVVFGGASYEQY
TRBJ2-4	-	TRBV5-1	ASSLGLGNIQY
TRBJ1-2	TRBD1	TRBV10-3	AISPGTDYYGYT
TRBJ2-6	TRBD1	TRBV2	ASRTGTSGANVLT
TRBJ2-3	-	TRBV29-1	SVDPLNTQY
TRBJ2-2	-	TRBV4-3	ASSPDTNTGELF
TRBJ2-6	TRBD1	TRBV27	ASSLSGQGARGANVLT
TRBJ2-3	TRBD1	TRBV6-4	ASSEGQNPDTQY
TRBJ2-1	TRBD1	TRBV5-1	ASSLGQGVWGEQF
TRBJ2-2	-	TRBV30	AWTLNTGELF
TRBJ2-5	-	TRBV29-1	SVVRSQETQY